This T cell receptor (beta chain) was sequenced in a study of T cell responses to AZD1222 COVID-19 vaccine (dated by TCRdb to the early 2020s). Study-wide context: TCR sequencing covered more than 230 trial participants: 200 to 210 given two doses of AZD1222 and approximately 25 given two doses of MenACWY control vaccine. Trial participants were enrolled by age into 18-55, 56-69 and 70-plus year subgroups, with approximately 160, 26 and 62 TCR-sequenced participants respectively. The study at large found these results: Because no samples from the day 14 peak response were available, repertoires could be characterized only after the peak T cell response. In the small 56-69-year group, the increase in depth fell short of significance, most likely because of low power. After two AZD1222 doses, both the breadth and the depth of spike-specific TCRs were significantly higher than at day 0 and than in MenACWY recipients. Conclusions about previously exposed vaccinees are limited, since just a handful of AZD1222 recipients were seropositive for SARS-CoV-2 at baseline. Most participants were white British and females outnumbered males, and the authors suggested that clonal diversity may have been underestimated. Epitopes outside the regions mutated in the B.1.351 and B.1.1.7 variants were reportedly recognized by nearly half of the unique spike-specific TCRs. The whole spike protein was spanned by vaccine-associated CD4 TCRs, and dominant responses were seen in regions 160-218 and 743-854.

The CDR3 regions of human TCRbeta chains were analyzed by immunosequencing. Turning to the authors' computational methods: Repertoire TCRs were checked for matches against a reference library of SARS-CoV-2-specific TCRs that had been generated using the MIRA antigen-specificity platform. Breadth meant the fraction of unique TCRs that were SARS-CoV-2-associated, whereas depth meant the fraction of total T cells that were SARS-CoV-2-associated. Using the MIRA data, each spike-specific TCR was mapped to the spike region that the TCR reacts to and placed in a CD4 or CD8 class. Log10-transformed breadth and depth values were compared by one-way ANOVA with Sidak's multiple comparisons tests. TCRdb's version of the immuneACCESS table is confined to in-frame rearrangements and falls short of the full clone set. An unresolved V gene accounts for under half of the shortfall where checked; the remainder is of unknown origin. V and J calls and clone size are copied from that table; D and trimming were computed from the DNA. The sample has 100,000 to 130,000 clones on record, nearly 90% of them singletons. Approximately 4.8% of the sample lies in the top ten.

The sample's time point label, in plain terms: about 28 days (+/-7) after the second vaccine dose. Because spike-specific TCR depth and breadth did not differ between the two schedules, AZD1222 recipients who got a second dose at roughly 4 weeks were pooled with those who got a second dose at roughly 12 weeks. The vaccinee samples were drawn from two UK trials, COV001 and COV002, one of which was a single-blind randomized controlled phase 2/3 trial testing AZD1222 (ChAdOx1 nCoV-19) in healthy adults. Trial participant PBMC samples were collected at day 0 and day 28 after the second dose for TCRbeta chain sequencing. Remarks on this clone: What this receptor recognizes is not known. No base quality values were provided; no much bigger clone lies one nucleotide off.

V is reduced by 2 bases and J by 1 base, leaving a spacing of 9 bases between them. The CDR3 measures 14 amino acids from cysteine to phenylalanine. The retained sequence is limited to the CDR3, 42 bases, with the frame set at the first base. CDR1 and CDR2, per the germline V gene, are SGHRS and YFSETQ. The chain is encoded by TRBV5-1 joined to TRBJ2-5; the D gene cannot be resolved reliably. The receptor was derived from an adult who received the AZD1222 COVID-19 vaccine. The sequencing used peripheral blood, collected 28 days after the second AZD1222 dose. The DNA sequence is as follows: TGCGCCAGCAGCTTAGGCACCTCCCAAGAGACCCAGTACTTC. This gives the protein CASSLGTSQETQYF.